This T cell receptor (beta chain) was identified during a study of T cells in Graves' hyperthyroidism and ophthalmopathy. This clonotype was counted ten times or more. This may be a read error: a much more frequent sequence differs by one nucleotide. Pregnant or lactating patients were excluded, as were those with uncontrolled infection or other autoimmune disease. Researchers took RNA transcripts and amplified the TCR beta CDR3 regions from them. First-round RT-PCR with HTBI primers amplified the TCR CDR3 region. MiXCR was run by TCRdb on the multiplex PCR reads, yielding one entry per CDR3 protein. The sample lists hundreds of thousands of distinct CDR3 sequences, around 42% seen once, with just over 8% in the top ten. Germline V gene sequence: CDR1 MGHDK, CDR2 SYGVNS. The CDR3 runs to 12 residues. V was pared by 4 bases and J by 4 bases, with 7 bases between.

The J gene is TRBJ2-5, the V gene TRBV25-1; D is unclear. The sequence was obtained from a woman aged 18-29 years with Graves' hyperthyroidism. Sequenced sample: peripheral blood or thyroid tissue (not recorded which). In DNA form, the CDR3 reads TGTGCCAGCAGTGGCCCAACAGAGACCCAGTACTTC. Protein product: CASSGPTETQYF.